This T cell receptor (beta chain) was recovered during a study of blood T cells in healthy people across ages. The wider study: Capturing about one barcoded beta molecule per two T cells was achieved by template switching.

V trimming: 3 bases; J trimming: 4 bases; junction bases outside the gene matches: 17. The CDR3 extends over 18 amino acids. CDR1 and CDR2 (germline): MDHEN, SYDVKM. Using a J-beta primer mix together with a sample-barcoded 5' primer, a second PCR was run for roughly 6 to 12 cycles. TCRdb re-analysed the 5' RACE reads in MiXCR, keeping a single row per CDR3 protein. This sample has more than 600,000 distinct CDR3 sequences, with around a quarter found just once. These data are also associated with another study on T cells of mothers and their children.

The TCR was taken from a boy between 10 and 17 years old in good health. Material: blood. The chain carries TRBV28 and TRBJ1-1, with 7 bases lining up with TRBD1. The CDR3 sequence: CASSFPVIRGRGGTEAFF. The DNA of the CDR3 is TGTGCCAGCAGTTTCCCCGTGATTAGGGGGCGCGGAGGCACTGAAGCTTTCTTT.